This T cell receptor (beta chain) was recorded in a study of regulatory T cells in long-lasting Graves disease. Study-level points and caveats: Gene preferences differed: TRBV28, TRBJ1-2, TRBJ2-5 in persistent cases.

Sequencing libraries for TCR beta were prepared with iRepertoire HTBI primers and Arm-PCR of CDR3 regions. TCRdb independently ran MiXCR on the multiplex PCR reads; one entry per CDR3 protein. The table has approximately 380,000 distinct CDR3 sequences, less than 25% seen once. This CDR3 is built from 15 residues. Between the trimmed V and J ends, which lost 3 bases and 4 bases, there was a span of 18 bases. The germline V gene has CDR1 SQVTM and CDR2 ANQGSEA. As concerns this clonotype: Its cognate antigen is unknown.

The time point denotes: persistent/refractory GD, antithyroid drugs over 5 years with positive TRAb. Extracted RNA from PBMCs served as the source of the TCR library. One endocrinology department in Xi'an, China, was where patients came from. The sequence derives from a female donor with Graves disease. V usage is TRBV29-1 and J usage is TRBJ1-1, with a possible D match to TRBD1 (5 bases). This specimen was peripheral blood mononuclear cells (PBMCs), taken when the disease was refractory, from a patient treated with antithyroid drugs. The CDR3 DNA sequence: TGCAGCGTTGATGGCTTTCTGGGGGTGGGCACTGAAGCTTTCTTT. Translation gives CSVDGFLGVGTEAFF.